The next 30 T cell receptor beta chains were all read from a single sample in a study of blood T cells in healthy people across ages. Together with a sample-barcoded 5' primer, a J-beta primer mix was included in a second PCR lasting about 6 to 11 cycles. Using its own MiXCR run on the 5' RACE reads, TCRdb lists one record per CDR3 protein. The sample records around 1,000,000 distinct CDR3 sequences, about 23% being singletons. The same sample was also used in a study of T cells of mothers and their children.

Specimen: blood. Receptors were obtained from a girl aged 2-10 years in good health.

This clonotype has just a few counts. The chain combines TRBV28 with TRBJ2-3; a possible D gene is TRBD2 (6 bases). V lost 3 bases to trimming and J lost 5 bases, with 12 bases between them. The CDR3 contains 14 residues. Germline V gene sequence: CDR1 MDHEN, CDR2 SYDVKM. The CDR3 coding sequence is TGTGCCAGCAGTTTCGGGGAGGAGATAGATACGCAGTATTTT. As protein: CASSFGEEIDTQYF.

The J gene is TRBJ1-1, the V gene TRBV12-3 or TRBV12-4; D is unresolved. V lost 6 bases and J 7 bases, leaving 15 bases between the germline ends. The CDR3 has 13 amino acids. The CDR3 protein is CASSKPGYNEAFF. The CDR3 DNA reads as TGTGCCAGCAGCAAACCGGGGTATAATGAAGCTTTCTTT.

This clonotype was observed a handful of times. The chain carries TRBV7-3 and TRBJ2-5; unclear D gene. The tail of the sequence fits TRBJ2-1 better, so the J call may be wrong. The CDR3 totals 13 residues. Germline CDR1 is SGHTA and CDR2 is FQGTGA. The CDR3 reads CASSHFGHNEQFF. The CDR3 coding sequence is TGTGCCAGCAGTCACTTCGGTCACAATGAGCAGTTCTTC.

The count of this clonotype is one. CDR3 region: CATDRAGANVLTF. CDR3 nucleotides: TGTGCCACGGACAGGGCTGGGGCCAACGTCCTGACTTTC. The chain uses TRBV28 and TRBJ2-6; 8 nucleotides match TRBD1. The CDR3 runs to 13 residues. The ends lost 10 bases at V and 2 bases at J; junction bases unmatched: 1. Germline CDR1 is MDHEN and CDR2 is SYDVKM.

The genes are TRBV27 and TRBJ1-5, with a possible D match to TRBD1 (6 bases). With 3 bases removed from V and 3 bases from J, the gap between germline ends came to 9 bases. The CDR3 runs to 14 residues. Per the germline V gene, CDR1 is MNHEY and CDR2 is SMNVEV (reference sequence). CDR3 nucleotides: TGTGCCAGCAGTTTCGGGACACACAATCAGCCCCAGCATTTT. Translated, it gives CASSFGTHNQPQHF.

This clonotype was observed a handful of times. The V call is TRBV7-3, the J call TRBJ1-2, with a tentative D call TRBD1 (6 bases). Trimming cost V 5 bases and J 3 bases, with 16 bases left between them. Germline CDR1 SGHTA, CDR2 FQGTGA. The CDR3 has 15 amino acids. CDR3 coding DNA: TGTGCCAGCAGCCCGATGGGGGGCGAGGACTATGGCTACACCTTC. Protein: CASSPMGGEDYGYTF. Full variable domain (missing parts from reference TRBV7-3 and TRBJ1-2): GAGVSQTPSNKVTEKGKYVELRCDPISGHTALYWYRQSLGQGPEFLIYFQGTGAADDSGLPNDRFFAVRPEGSVSTLKIQRTERGDSAVYLCASSPMGGEDYGYTFGSGTRLTVV.

The rearrangement joins TRBV5-4 to TRBJ2-7; 12 positions agree with TRBD2. The CDR3 is made up of 15 amino acids. The germline CDR1 and CDR2 sequences are SGHNT and YYREEE (reference sequence). V shed 4 bases, J shed 3 bases, and the junction held 5 bases outside the gene matches. The CDR3: CASSRLAGAFYEQYF. Written as DNA, the CDR3 is TGTGCCAGCAGCCGACTAGCGGGAGCTTTCTACGAGCAGTACTTC.

The chain is built from TRBV9 and TRBJ2-3; D is unclear. Germline V lookup: CDR1 SGDLS, CDR2 YYNGEE. The CDR3 runs to 15 residues. V was clipped by 4 bases and J by 4 bases, with 16 bases between them. The CDR3 coding sequence is TGTGCCAGCAGCCCGCGCCCCGAGCCGCCAGATACGCAGTATTTT. As protein: CASSPRPEPPDTQYF.

This clonotype was observed a few times. A junction end diverges from the germline sequence, so it may reflect a read error. V is TRBV6-5 and J is TRBJ2-3, with TRBD2 matching 8 bases. The CDR3 consists of 13 residues. Germline assignment: CDR1 MNHEY and CDR2 SVGAGI. This CDR3 reads CAGRIAGIDTQYF. The DNA of the CDR3 is TGTGCCGGCAGAATAGCGGGGATAGATACGCAGTATTTT.

This chain uses TRBV5-5 with TRBJ2-3; D is perhaps TRBD2 (5 bases). The CDR3 runs to 14 residues. Germline-derived CDR1 and CDR2 are SGHKS and YYEKEE (reference sequence). The V gene lost 2 bases and the J gene lost 0 bases, with 7 bases spanning the gap. The CDR3 sequence: CASSLPGSTDTQYF. The CDR3 nucleotides are TGTGCCAGCAGCTTACCGGGGAGCACAGATACGCAGTATTTT.

The chain is built from TRBV7-9 and TRBJ2-5, with 9 bases lining up with TRBD2. The CDR3 is 15 amino acids. J was trimmed by 4 bases and V by 5 bases; bases with no gene match: 8. CDR1 and CDR2 from the germline V gene are SEHNR and FQNEAQ (reference sequence). In nucleotides, the CDR3 is TGTGCCAGCAGCCCCGAAACGACTAGCGGAGAGACCCAGTACTTC. It is translated as CASSPETTSGETQYF. Together with reference TRBV7-9 and TRBJ2-5, the CDR3 gives the full variable domain: DTGVSQNPRHKITKRGQNVTFRCDPISEHNRLYWYRQTLGQGPEFLTYFQNEAQLEKSRLLSDRFSAERPKGSFSTLEIQRTEQGDSAMYLCASSPETTSGETQYFGPGTRLLVL.

The gene calls are TRBV29-1 and TRBJ2-1; 7 nucleotides agree with TRBD2. Trimming cost V 0 bases and J 8 bases; bases outside gene matches: 4. Germline V gene data show CDR1 as SQVTM and CDR2 as ANQGSEA. The CDR3 has 13 amino acids. The CDR3 nucleotides are TGCAGCGTTGAAGATCCTCTAGCGGATGAGCAGTTCTTC. This sequence encodes CSVEDPLADEQFF.

The chain links TRBV10-3 to TRBJ2-5; D is perhaps TRBD2 (5 bases). The J call is in doubt because the DNA end fits TRBJ2-7 better. The CDR3 has 11 residues. Germline CDR1 and CDR2: ENHRY and SYGVKD. The CDR3 loop is CAIMEAHEQYF. The CDR3 DNA is TGTGCCATCATGGAGGCCCACGAGCAGTACTTC.

The chain has TRBV24-1 and TRBJ2-5; no reliable D call. The CDR3 runs to 13 residues. Germline V gene sequence: CDR1 KGHDR, CDR2 SFDVKD. The V end lost 6 bases, the J end lost 4 bases, and 11 bases lay between the germline ends. The CDR3 spells CATSRSPGETQYF. CDR3 bases: TGTGCCACCAGTAGATCTCCGGGAGAGACCCAGTACTTC.

This clonotype was found a few times. The chain recombines TRBV29-1 with TRBJ2-5, with 7 bases that match TRBD1. The end of the DNA fits TRBJ2-1 better, so the J call may be wrong. The V gene's germline CDR1 is SQVTM and CDR2 ANQGSEA. This CDR3 region has 12 residues. This CDR3 is CSVEITGEEQFF. CDR3 coding DNA: TGCAGCGTTGAAATTACAGGGGAAGAGCAGTTCTTC.

This clonotype was counted a few times. This chain connects TRBV6-2 or TRBV6-3 to TRBJ2-3; the D is unclear. The CDR3 totals 14 residues. The V end lost 7 bases, the J end lost 1 base, and 12 bases lay between the germline ends. CDR1 MNHEY and CDR2 SVGEGT come from the germline V gene. The CDR3 nucleotides are TGTGCCAGCACCACCCTGGGTGGCACAGATACGCAGTATTTT. The encoded protein is CASTTLGGTDTQYF.

This clonotype has just a few counts. The junction and the germline gene differ at one end; a read error may be behind it. The chain links TRBV29-1 to TRBJ2-5, with D possibly matching TRBD2 (6 bases). There are 10 residues in the CDR3. The germline CDR1 and CDR2 sequences are SQVTM and ANQGSEA. The chain's CDR3 is CSVDLTGEFF. The CDR3 nucleotides read TGCAGCGTTGACCTAACGGGAGAGTTCTTC. The full variable domain, completed using reference TRBV29-1 and TRBJ2-5, is SAVISQKPSRDICQRGTSLTIQCQVDSQVTMMFWYRQQPGQSLTLIATANQGSEATYESGFVIDKFPISRPNLTFSTLTVSNMSPEDSSIYLCSVDLTGEFFGPGTRLLVL.

The chain joins TRBV27 to TRBJ1-2, with D tentatively TRBD1 (6 bases). CDR3 length: 16 amino acids. In germline, CDR1 is MNHEY, CDR2 SMNVEV (reference sequence). With 6 bases removed from V and 1 base from J, the gap between germline ends came to 18 bases. The CDR3 nucleotides read TGTGCCAGCAGCAATATCGACGGGGGGCTTAACTATGGCTACACCTTC. Protein product: CASSNIDGGLNYGYTF.

This clonotype occurred a few times. This chain links TRBV4-2 with TRBJ2-3; D gene unclear. Per the germline V gene, CDR1 is LGHNA and CDR2 is YNFKEQ. The V and J ends lost 0 bases and 2 bases respectively, with 6 bases between them. The CDR3 totals 14 residues. DNA for the CDR3: TGTGCCAGCAGCCAAGAGGCCCCCACAGATACGCAGTATTTT. It is translated as CASSQEAPTDTQYF.

The chain carries TRBV2 and TRBJ2-1, with TRBD2 matching 9 bases. CDR3 length: 13 amino acids. The ends lost 6 bases at V and 6 bases at J; junction bases unmatched: 3. Germline CDR1 reads SNHLY; CDR2 reads FYNNEI. This CDR3 is CASRGGLANEQFF. The CDR3 coding sequence is TGTGCCAGCAGGGGGGGACTAGCCAATGAGCAGTTCTTC.

The rearrangement links TRBV13 to TRBJ1-1, with a possible D match to TRBD1 (6 bases). Germline V CDR1 and CDR2: PRHDT, FYEKMQ (reference sequence). CDR3 length equals 12 residues. Trimming stripped 5 bases from V and 6 bases from J, with 10 bases between. The CDR3 sequence is CASSTAGAEAFF. The DNA for the CDR3 is TGTGCCAGCAGCACCGCAGGGGCTGAAGCTTTCTTT. Full variable domain (outside the CDR3, taken from reference TRBV13 and TRBJ1-1): AAGVIQSPRHLIKEKRETATLKCYPIPRHDTVYWYQQGPGQDPQFLISFYEKMQSDKGSIPDRFSAQQFSDYHSELNMSSLELGDSALYFCASSTAGAEAFFGQGTRLTVV.

This clonotype was observed a few times. This sequence joins TRBV25-1 and TRBJ2-5, with TRBD1 as a possible D gene (5 bases). Trimming removed 1 base at V and 1 base at J, with 10 bases between. The CDR3 loop spans 15 amino acids. Germline CDR1 reads MGHDK; CDR2 reads SYGVNS. CDR3 protein: CASSEFIRAQETQYF. In DNA form, the CDR3 reads TGTGCCAGCAGTGAATTCATCAGGGCCCAAGAGACCCAGTACTTC.

This chain connects TRBV2 to TRBJ2-3; D gene unclear. The CDR3 is made up of 12 amino acids. Germline assignment: CDR1 SNHLY and CDR2 FYNNEI. V was pared by 7 bases and J by 11 bases, with 16 bases between. The chain's CDR3 is CASIGSSVRQYF. The CDR3 DNA sequence: TGTGCCAGCATTGGGTCGTCGGTGAGGCAGTATTTT.

The chain employs TRBV5-1 and TRBJ1-2; D is unclear. Trimming cost V 3 bases and J 6 bases, with 18 bases left between them. The germline V gene encodes CDR1 SGHRS and CDR2 YFSETQ. This CDR3 comprises 15 residues. CDR3 protein: CASSSEPTTTHGYTF. DNA of the CDR3: TGCGCCAGCAGCTCAGAGCCTACAACAACGCATGGCTACACCTTC. The full variable domain, rest sourced from reference TRBV5-1 and TRBJ1-2, is KAGVTQTPRYLIKTRGQQVTLSCSPISGHRSVSWYQQTPGQGLQFLFEYFSETQRNKGNFPGRFSGRQFSNSRSEMNVSTLELGDSALYLCASSSEPTTTHGYTFGSGTRLTVV.

The chain uses TRBV20-1 and TRBJ1-3; 7 nucleotides line up with TRBD1. The germline CDR1 and CDR2 sequences are DFQATT and SNEGSKA (reference sequence). The CDR3 is 14 amino acids. V shed 4 bases and J 9 bases; nucleotides not matched to a gene: 12. The CDR3 DNA sequence: TGCAGTGCTACCCCGGGACAGCATTTAAGCACCATATATTTT. Its protein product is CSATPGQHLSTIYF.

This chain uses TRBV9 with TRBJ1-2, with TRBD1 identical over 7 bases. CDR3 length: 12 residues. J was trimmed by 5 bases and V by 3 bases; bases with no gene match: 1. CDR1 SGDLS and CDR2 YYNGEE come from the germline V gene. The CDR3 coding sequence is TGTGCCAGCAGCGAGGGGGCGTATGGCTACACCTTC. Protein: CASSEGAYGYTF.

The chain has TRBV29-1 and TRBJ1-2, with TRBD1 matching 8 bases. The CDR3 covers 13 residues. Germline-derived CDR1 and CDR2 are SQVTM and ANQGSEA. V dropped 1 base and J dropped 5; count of bases not matched to a gene: 3. The CDR3 DNA follows: TGCAGCGTTGAAGTCTGGACAGGGTATGGCTACACCTTC. Translated: CSVEVWTGYGYTF.

V is TRBV24-1 and J is TRBJ1-2, with a possible D match to TRBD1 (6 bases). Germline CDR1 and CDR2: KGHDR and SFDVKD. Trimming took off 5 bases at V and 7 bases at J, with 16 bases between the two ends. This CDR3 has 14 amino acids. This chain's CDR3 is CATSVNRVLSGYTF. The CDR3 region has the DNA TGTGCCACCAGTGTCAACAGGGTCTTGAGTGGCTACACCTTC.

The chain carries TRBV19 and TRBJ2-4; TRBD2 is a possible D gene (5 bases). Germline values: CDR1 LNHDA, CDR2 SQIVND (reference sequence). The CDR3 extends over 17 amino acids. The germline V and J ends were trimmed by 5 bases and 1 base, with 18 bases remaining between them. The CDR3 nucleotides are TGTGCCAGTAGTGTGTCGGCCAGAGGACTGGCCAAAAACATTCAGTACTTC. It is translated as CASSVSARGLAKNIQYF.

The chain links TRBV28 to TRBJ2-5; 11 positions match TRBD2. V lost 6 bases and J lost 0; bases outside the gene matches: 15. Per the germline V gene, CDR1 is MDHEN and CDR2 is SYDVKM. The CDR3 length is 19 residues. The CDR3 here is CASSLPLERLAGHQETQYF. In DNA, the CDR3 is TGTGCCAGCAGCTTACCCTTAGAACGACTAGCGGGACACCAAGAGACCCAGTACTTC.